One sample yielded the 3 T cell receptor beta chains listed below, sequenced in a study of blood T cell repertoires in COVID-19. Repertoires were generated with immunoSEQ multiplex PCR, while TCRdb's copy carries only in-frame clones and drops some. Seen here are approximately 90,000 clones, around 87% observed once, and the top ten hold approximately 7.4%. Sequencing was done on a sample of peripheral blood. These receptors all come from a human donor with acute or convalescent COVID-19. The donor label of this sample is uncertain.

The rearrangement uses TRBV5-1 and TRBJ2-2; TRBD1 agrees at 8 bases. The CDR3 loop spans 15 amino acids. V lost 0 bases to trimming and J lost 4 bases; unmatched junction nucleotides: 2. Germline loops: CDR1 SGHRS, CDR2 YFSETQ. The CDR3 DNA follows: TGCGCCAGCAGCTTGGACAGGGGGACCACCGGGGAGCTGTTTTTT. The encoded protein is CASSLDRGTTGELFF.

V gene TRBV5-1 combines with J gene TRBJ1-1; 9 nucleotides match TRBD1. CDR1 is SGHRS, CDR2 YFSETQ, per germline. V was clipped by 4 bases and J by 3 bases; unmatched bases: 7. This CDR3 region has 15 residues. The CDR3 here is CASSTGQGDYTEAFF. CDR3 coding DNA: TGCGCCAGCAGCACGGGACAGGGAGATTACACTGAAGCTTTCTTT.

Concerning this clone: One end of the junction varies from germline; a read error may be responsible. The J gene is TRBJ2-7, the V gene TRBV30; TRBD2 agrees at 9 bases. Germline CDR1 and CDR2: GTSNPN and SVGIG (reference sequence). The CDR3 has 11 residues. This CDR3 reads CAWIAGGRGWF. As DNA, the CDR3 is TGTGCCTGGATTGCGGGGGGGCGAGGATGGTTC. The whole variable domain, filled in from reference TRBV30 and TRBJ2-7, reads SQTIHQWPATLVQPVGSPLSLECTVEGTSNPNLYWYRQAAGRGLQLLFYSVGIGQISSEVPQNLSASRPQDRQFILSSKKLLLSDSGFYLCAWIAGGRGWFGPGTRLTVT.